Following are 10 T cell receptor beta chains from one sample sequenced in a study of blood T cell repertoires in COVID-19. Clones were read by immunoSEQ multiplex PCR, and TCRdb kept only the in-frame ones, dropping some. The sample lists about 170,000 clones; roughly 89% were seen once. The sequenced sample was peripheral blood. These receptors originate from a man aged 18 to 35 with active or convalescent COVID-19.

The CDR3 spells CASSVGIGGSTDTQYF. In nucleotides, the CDR3 is TGTGCCAGCAGCGTAGGGATAGGCGGGAGCACAGATACGCAGTATTTT. The genes are TRBV9 and TRBJ2-3; perhaps TRBD2 as D (5 bases). This CDR3 contains 16 residues. Between the trimmed V and J ends, which lost 0 bases and 0 bases, there was a span of 11 bases. The V gene's germline CDR1 is SGDLS and CDR2 YYNGEE.

V usage is TRBV25-1 and J usage is TRBJ2-2, with D perhaps TRBD1 (7 bases). From germline, CDR1 is MGHDK and CDR2 SYGVNS. There are 16 residues in the CDR3. The V end lost 6 bases, the J end lost 0 bases, and 14 bases lay between the germline ends. CDR3 residues: CASRPDREANTGELFF. In DNA form, the CDR3 reads TGTGCCAGCAGACCCGACAGGGAGGCGAACACCGGGGAGCTGTTTTTT.

This clone turned up a few times. Distinct nucleotide sequences in the sample also encode this CDR3. The chain employs TRBV7-2 and TRBJ1-5; D ambiguous. The germline V gene has CDR1 SGHTA and CDR2 FQGNSA. There are 13 residues in the CDR3. V dropped 2 bases and J dropped 4 bases, with 6 bases sitting between them. The CDR3 DNA reads as TGTGCCAGCAGCTTACGGGGTAATCAGCCCCAGCATTTT. Its protein product is CASSLRGNQPQHF.

This chain connects TRBV27 to TRBJ1-1; 10 bases map to TRBD1. V trimming: 6 bases; J trimming: 10 bases; junction bases outside the gene matches: 8. The CDR3 has 13 amino acids. Germline assignment: CDR1 MNHEY and CDR2 SMNVEV (reference sequence). The CDR3 DNA reads TGTGCCAGCAGGCGAGTGGGACAGGGGAGAGCTTTCTTT. Translated, it gives CASRRVGQGRAFF.

This clone was seen only once. The rearrangement joins TRBV7-2 to TRBJ2-7, with 7 nucleotides matching TRBD1. CDR3 length: 15 residues. Germline CDR1 reads SGHTA; CDR2 reads FQGNSA. V dropped 5 bases and J dropped 2; count of bases not matched to a gene: 9. Here the CDR3 reads CASSLGRDSPYEQYF. In DNA, the CDR3 is TGTGCCAGCAGCCTCGGCCGGGACAGCCCCTACGAGCAGTACTTC.

The chain links TRBV4-1 to TRBJ2-5; weak D call: TRBD1 (6 bases). This CDR3 has 15 residues. Trimming took 2 bases from V and 0 from J, leaving 10 bases between them. Germline CDR1 reads MGHRA; CDR2 reads YSYEKL. CDR3 sequence: CASSQTRTDQETQYF. DNA of the CDR3: TGCGCCAGCAGCCAAACACGGACAGACCAAGAGACCCAGTACTTC.

The J gene is TRBJ2-7, the V gene TRBV10-3; possibly TRBD1 for D (5 bases). The germline CDR1 and CDR2 sequences are ENHRY and SYGVKD. The V end lost 6 bases, the J end lost 0 bases, and 6 bases lay between the germline ends. The length of the CDR3 is 12 residues. The CDR3 region is CAIRDISYEQYF. In DNA form, the CDR3 reads TGTGCCATCAGGGACATCTCCTACGAGCAGTACTTC.

This clone has a single count. This chain's CDR3 is CASSRWTSDNNEQFF. The CDR3 region has the DNA TGTGCCAGCAGCAGATGGACTAGCGACAACAATGAGCAGTTCTTC. The V and J genes are TRBV7-6 and TRBJ2-1, with TRBD2 matching over 9 bases. Unmatched junction bases numbered 7, after V lost 5 bases and J lost 5 bases. CDR3 length: 15 residues. Germline lookup yields CDR1 SGHVS and CDR2 FNYEAQ.

This rearrangement joins TRBV3-1 (or the pseudogene TRBV3-2) to TRBJ2-2, with D possibly being TRBD2 (7 bases). Trimming removed 1 base at V and 6 bases at J, with 18 bases between. CDR1 and CDR2 (germline): LGHDT, YNNKEL (reference sequence). The CDR3 is 17 amino acids. The CDR3 region has the DNA TGTGCCAGCAGCCAAGGGACTACAGGGAGGGGGTCCGGGGAGCTGTTTTTT. Its translation is CASSQGTTGRGSGELFF.

V is TRBV30 and J is TRBJ1-2; perhaps TRBD1 as D (5 bases). The CDR3 totals 13 residues. CDR1 is GTSNPN, CDR2 SVGIG, per germline (reference sequence). The ends were cut back, 0 bases at V and 6 bases at J, with 11 bases in the middle. CDR3 sequence reads: CAWSVPLGDGYTF. The CDR3, as DNA: TGTGCCTGGAGTGTGCCCCTAGGGGATGGCTACACCTTC.